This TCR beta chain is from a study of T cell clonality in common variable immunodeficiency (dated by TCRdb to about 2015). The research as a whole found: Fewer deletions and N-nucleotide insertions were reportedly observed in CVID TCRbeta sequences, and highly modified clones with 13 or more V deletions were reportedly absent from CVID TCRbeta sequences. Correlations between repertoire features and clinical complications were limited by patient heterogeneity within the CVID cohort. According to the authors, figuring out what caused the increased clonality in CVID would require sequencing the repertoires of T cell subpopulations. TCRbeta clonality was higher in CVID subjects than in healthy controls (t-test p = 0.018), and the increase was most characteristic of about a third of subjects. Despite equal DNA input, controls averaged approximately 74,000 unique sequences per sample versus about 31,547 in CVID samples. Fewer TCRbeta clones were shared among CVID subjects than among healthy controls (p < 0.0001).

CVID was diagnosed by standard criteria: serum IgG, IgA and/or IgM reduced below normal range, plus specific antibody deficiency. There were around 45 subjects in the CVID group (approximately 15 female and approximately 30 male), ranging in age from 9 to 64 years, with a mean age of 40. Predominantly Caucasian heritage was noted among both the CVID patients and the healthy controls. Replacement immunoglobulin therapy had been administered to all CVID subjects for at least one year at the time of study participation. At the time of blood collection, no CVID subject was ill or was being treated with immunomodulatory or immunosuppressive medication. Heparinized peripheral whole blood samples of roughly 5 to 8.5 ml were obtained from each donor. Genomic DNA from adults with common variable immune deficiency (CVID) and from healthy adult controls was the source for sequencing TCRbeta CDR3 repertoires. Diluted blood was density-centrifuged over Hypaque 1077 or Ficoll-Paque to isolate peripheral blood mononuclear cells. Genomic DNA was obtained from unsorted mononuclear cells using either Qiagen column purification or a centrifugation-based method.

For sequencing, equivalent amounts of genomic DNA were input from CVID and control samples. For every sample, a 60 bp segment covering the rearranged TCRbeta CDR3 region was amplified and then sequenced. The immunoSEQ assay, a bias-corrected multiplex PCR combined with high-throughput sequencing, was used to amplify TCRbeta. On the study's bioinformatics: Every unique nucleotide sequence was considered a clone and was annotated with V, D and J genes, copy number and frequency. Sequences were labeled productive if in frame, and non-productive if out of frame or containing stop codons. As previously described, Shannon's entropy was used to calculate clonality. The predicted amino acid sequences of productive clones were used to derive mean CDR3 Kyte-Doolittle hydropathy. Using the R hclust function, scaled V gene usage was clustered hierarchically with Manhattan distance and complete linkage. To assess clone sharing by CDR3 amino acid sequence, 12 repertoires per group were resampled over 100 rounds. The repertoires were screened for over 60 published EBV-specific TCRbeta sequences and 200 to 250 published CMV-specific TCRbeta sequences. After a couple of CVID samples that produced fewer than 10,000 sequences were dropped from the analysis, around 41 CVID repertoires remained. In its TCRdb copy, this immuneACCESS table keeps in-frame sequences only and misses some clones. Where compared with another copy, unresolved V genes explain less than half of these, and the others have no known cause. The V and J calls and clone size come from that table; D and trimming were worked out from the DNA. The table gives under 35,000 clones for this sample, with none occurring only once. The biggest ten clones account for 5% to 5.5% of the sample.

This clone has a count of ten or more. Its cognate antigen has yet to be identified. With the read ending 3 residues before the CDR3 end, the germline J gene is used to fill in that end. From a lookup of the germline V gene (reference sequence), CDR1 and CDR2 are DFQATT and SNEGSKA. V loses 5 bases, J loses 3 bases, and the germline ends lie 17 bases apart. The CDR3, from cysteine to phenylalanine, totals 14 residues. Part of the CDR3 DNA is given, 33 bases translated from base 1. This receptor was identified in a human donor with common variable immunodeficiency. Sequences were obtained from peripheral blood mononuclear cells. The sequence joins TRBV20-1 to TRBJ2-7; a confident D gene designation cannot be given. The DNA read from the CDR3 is TGCAGTGCTCCACCCGCGGCAGAGAACTACGAG. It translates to CSAPPAAENYE. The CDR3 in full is CSAPPAAENYEQYF.